Given below is one T cell receptor beta chain in context. Its antigen is undetermined. This record belongs to a study of blood T cells in healthy people across ages. The overall study: When template switching was applied, about one barcoded beta molecule was captured per two T cells.

The CDR3 covers 14 residues. V lost 4 bases and J lost 0, with 12 bases in between. Germline CDR1 is DFQATT and CDR2 is SNEGSKA (reference sequence). A second PCR of about 6 to 12 cycles used a sample-barcoded 5' primer and a J-beta primer mix. TCRdb independently ran MiXCR on the 5' RACE reads; one entry per CDR3 protein. The sample contains 650,000 to 950,000 distinct CDR3 sequences, roughly 44% of which appear only once. General study points: With naive T cell percentage, TCR beta diversity showed a strong correlation.

Peripheral blood, about 9.8 milliliters per donor, was collected. This chain joins TRBV20-1 and TRBJ1-1; a possible D gene is TRBD1 (6 bases). This TCR derives from a man aged 60-69 years in good health. The sample taken for sequencing was blood. The DNA of the CDR3 is TGCAGTGCTAAAGACAGGATCATGAACACTGAAGCTTTCTTT. It translates to CSAKDRIMNTEAFF.